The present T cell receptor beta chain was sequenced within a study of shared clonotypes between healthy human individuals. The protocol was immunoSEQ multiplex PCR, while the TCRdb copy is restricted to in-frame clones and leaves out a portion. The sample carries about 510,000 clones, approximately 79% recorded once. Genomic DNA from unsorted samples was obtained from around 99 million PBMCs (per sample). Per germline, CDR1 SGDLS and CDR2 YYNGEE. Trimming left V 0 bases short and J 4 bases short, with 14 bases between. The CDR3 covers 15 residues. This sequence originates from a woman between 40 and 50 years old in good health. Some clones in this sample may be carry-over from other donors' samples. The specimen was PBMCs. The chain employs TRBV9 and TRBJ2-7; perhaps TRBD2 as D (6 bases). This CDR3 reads CASSVDNSGPYEQYF. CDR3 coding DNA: TGTGCCAGCAGCGTAGATAATAGCGGACCATACGAGCAGTACTTC.